These T cell receptor beta chains were read from a single sample in a study of OX40 agonist ivuxolimab in advanced cancers. Clones were read by immunoSEQ multiplex PCR, and TCRdb kept only the in-frame ones, dropping some. The sample records roughly 100,000 clones, 80% to 90% being singletons. Material: CD4+ or CD8+ T cells sorted from blood, obtained in a trial of the OX40 agonist ivuxolimab. These receptors originate from an adult with an advanced solid tumor such as melanoma, head and neck, liver or kidney cancer. Each CDR3 is given with its conserved first and last residue. The D gene is left open where the match is weak. Expanded clones get a size class; other rows say once, few or many, or leave the size out.

once	TRBD1	TRBV13	TRBJ2-5	CASSGDRQETQYF	TGTGCCAGCAGTGGGGACAGGCAAGAGACCCAGTACTTC
NA	NA	TRBV5-5	TRBJ2-7	CASSLTDYEQYF	TGTGCCAGCAGCTTGACAGACTACGAGCAGTACTTC
NA	TRBD1	TRBV5-1	TRBJ1-1	CASSLVIGTGGTEAFF	TGCGCCAGCAGCTTGGTCATAGGGACAGGGGGGACTGAAGCTTTCTTT
NA	TRBD2	TRBV18	TRBJ2-1	CASSPPSGDEQFF	TGTGCCAGCTCACCACCGAGCGGGGATGAGCAGTTCTTC
NA	NA	TRBV6-5	TRBJ2-7	CASSYDRPPYEQYF	TGTGCCAGCAGTTACGACAGGCCCCCCTACGAGCAGTACTTC
NA	NA	TRBV7-3	TRBJ2-1	CASSLTGDLYNEQFF	TGTGCCAGCAGCTTAACGGGGGATCTGTACAATGAGCAGTTCTTC
NA	NA	TRBV14	TRBJ2-7	CASNAWGSFYEQYF	TGTGCCAGCAACGCCTGGGGTTCCTTCTACGAGCAGTACTTC
NA	NA	TRBV30	TRBJ2-3	CAWGGLTSTDTQYF	TGTGCCTGGGGGGGTCTGACTAGCACAGATACGCAGTATTTT
NA	TRBD2	TRBV11-1	TRBJ2-2	CASSSPAGGNTGELFF	TGTGCCAGCAGCTCGCCAGCGGGGGGAAACACCGGGGAGCTGTTTTTT
NA	NA	TRBV4-3	TRBJ2-5	CASSRLAGETQYF	TGCGCCAGCAGCCGGCTAGCTGGAGAGACCCAGTACTTC
once	TRBD1	TRBV7-2	TRBJ1-5	CASSLQGDKNQPQHF	TGTGCCAGCAGCTTACAGGGGGATAAGAATCAGCCCCAGCATTTT
NA	NA	TRBV27	TRBJ1-3	CASSPGVFGNTIYF	TGTGCCAGCAGCCCGGGGGTCTTTGGAAACACCATATATTTT
NA	TRBD1	TRBV6-1	TRBJ1-4	CASTLTGSNEKLFF	TGTGCCAGCACTCTGACAGGGTCTAATGAAAAACTGTTTTTT
NA	NA	TRBV10-2	TRBJ2-7	CASSESSTVEQYF	TGCGCCAGCAGTGAGTCCTCGACAGTCGAGCAGTACTTC
NA	TRBD1	TRBV11-3	TRBJ2-7	CASSGRGTGEQYF	TGTGCCAGCAGCGGCAGGGGGACCGGCGAGCAGTACTTC